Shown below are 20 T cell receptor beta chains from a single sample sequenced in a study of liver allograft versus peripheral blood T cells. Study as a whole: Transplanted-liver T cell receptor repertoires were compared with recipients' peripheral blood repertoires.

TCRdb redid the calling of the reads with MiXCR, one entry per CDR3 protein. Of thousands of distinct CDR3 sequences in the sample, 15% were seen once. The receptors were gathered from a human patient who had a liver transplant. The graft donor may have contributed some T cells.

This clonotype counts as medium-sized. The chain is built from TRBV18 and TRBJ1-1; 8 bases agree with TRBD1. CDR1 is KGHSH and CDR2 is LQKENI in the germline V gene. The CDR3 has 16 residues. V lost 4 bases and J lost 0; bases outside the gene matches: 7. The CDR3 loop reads CASSQFRGPLNTEAFF. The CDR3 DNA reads TGTGCCAGCTCACAATTCAGGGGGCCCTTGAACACTGAAGCTTTCTTT.

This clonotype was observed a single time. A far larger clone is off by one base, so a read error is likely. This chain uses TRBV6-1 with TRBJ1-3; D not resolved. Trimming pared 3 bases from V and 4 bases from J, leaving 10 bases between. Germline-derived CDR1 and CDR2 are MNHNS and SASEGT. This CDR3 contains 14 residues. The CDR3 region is CASSDRQVGNTIYF. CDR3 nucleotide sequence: TGTGCCAGCAGTGACCGGCAGGTGGGAAACACCATATATTTT.

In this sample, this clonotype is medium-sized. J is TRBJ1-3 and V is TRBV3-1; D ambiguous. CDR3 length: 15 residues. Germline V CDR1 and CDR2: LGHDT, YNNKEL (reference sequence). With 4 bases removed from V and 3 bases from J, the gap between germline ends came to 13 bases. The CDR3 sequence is CASSPRRVVGNTIYF. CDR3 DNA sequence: TGTGCCAGCAGCCCAAGGAGGGTGGTTGGAAACACCATATATTTT.

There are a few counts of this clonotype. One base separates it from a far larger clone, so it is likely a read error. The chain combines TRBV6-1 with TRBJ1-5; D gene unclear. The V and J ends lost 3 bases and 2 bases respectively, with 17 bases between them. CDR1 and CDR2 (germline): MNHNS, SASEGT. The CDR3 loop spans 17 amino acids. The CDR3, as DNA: TGTGCCAGCAGTGAGGGCAGGCCAGGCGATGGCAATCAGCCCCAGCATTTT. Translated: CASSEGRPGDGNQPQHF.

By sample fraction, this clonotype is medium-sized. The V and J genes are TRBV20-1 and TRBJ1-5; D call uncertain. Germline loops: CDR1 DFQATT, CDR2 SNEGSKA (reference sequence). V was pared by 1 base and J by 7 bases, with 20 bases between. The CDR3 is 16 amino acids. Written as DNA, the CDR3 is TGCAGTGCTAGAGTTCGAGGCCGAGCGGGGAAACAGCCCCAGCATTTT. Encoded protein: CSARVRGRAGKQPQHF.

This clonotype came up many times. CDR3 DNA sequence: TGTGCCAGCAGAGAACGGACGGGTAATGAGCAGTTCTTC. This gives the protein CASRERTGNEQFF. The V gene is TRBV2, the J gene TRBJ2-1; D remains ambiguous. CDR1 is SNHLY and CDR2 is FYNNEI in the germline V gene. The CDR3 consists of 13 residues. V was shortened by 6 bases and J by 7 bases, with 13 bases between the two germline ends.

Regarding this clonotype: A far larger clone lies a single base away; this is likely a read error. CDR3 bases: TGTACCAGCAGCTTATTAGGGAAAGCCCTCCACTTT. Amino acids: CTSSLLGKALHF. The rearrangement links TRBV7-9 to TRBJ1-6; D unclear. CDR3 length equals 12 residues. In germline, CDR1 is SEHNR, CDR2 FQNEAQ (reference sequence).

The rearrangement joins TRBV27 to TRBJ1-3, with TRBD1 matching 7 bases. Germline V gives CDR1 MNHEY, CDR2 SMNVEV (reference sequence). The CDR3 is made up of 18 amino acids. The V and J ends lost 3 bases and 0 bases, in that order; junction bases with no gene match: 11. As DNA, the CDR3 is TGTGCCAGCAGTTTGACGGGACAGAGGGACCTCTCTGGAAACACCATATATTTT. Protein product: CASSLTGQRDLSGNTIYF.

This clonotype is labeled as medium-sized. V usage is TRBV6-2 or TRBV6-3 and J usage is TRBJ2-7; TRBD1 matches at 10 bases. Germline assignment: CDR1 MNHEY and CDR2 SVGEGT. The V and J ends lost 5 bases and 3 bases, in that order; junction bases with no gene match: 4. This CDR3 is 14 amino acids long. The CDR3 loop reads CASSTRTGGYEQYF. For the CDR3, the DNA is TGTGCCAGCAGTACCCGGACAGGGGGCTACGAGCAGTACTTC.

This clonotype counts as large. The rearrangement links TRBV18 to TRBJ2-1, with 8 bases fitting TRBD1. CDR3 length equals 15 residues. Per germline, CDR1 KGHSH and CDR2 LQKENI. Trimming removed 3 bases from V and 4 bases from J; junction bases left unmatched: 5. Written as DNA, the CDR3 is TGTGCCAGCTCACCGGCCCAGGGGGCATACAATGAGCAGTTCTTC. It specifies CASSPAQGAYNEQFF.

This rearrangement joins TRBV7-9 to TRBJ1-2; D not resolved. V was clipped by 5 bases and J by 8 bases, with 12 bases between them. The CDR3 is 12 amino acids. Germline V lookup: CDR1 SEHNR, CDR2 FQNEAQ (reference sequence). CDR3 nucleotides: TGTGCCAGCAGCCCTCCAGGATCCGGCTACACCTTC. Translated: CASSPPGSGYTF.

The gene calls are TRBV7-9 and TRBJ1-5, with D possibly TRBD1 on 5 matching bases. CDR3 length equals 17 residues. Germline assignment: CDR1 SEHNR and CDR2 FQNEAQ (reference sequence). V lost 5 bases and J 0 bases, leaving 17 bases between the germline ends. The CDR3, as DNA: TGTGCCAGCAGCACCACACGGGGACTCCCTAGCAATCAGCCCCAGCATTTT. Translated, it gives CASSTTRGLPSNQPQHF.

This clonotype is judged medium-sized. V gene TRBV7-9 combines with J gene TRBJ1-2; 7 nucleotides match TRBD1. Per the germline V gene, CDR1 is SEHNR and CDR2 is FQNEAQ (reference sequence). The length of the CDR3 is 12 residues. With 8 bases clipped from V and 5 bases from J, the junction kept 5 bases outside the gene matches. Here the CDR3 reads CASGLQGYGYTF. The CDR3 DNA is TGTGCCAGCGGACTACAGGGGTATGGCTACACCTTC.

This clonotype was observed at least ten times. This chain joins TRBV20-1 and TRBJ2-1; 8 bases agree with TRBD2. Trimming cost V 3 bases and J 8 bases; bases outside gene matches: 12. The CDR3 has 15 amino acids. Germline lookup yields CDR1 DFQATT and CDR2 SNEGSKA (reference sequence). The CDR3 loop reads CSASDPGGPYDEQFF. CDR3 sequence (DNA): TGCAGTGCTAGCGACCCGGGGGGGCCTTATGATGAGCAGTTCTTC.

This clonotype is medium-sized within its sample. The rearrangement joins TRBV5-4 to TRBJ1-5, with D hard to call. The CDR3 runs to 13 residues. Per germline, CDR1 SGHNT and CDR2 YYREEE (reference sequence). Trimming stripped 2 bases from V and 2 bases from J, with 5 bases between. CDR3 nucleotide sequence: TGTGCCAGCAGCTTAAACCGCAATCAGCCCCAGCATTTT. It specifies CASSLNRNQPQHF.

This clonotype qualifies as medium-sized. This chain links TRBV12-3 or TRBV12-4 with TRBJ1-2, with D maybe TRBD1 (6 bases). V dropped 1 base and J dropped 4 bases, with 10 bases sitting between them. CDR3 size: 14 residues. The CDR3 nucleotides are TGTGCCAGCAGTTTAGGGACAGTCATCTATGGCTACACCTTC. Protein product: CASSLGTVIYGYTF.

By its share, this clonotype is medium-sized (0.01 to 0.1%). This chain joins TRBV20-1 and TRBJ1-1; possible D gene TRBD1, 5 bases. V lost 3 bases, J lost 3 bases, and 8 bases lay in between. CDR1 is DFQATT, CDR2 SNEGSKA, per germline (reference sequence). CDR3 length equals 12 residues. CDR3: CSASQGHTEAFF. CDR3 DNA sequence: TGCAGTGCTAGCCAGGGACACACTGAAGCTTTCTTT.

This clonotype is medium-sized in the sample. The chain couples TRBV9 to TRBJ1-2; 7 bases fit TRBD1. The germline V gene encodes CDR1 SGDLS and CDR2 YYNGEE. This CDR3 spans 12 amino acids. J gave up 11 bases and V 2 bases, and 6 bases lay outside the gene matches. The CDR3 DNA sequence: TGTGCCAGCAGCGTTAACAGGGGATGGTACACCTTC. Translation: CASSVNRGWYTF.

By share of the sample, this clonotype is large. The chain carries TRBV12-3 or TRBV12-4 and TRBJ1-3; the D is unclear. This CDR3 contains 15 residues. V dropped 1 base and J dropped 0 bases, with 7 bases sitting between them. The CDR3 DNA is TGTGCCAGCAGTTTAGGATCATTCTCTGGAAACACCATATATTTT. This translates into CASSLGSFSGNTIYF.

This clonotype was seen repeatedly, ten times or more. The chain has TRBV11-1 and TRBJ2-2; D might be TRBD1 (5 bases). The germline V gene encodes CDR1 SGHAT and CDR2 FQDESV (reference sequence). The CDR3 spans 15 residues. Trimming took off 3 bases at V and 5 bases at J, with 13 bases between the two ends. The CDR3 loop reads CASSLHLQGTGELFF. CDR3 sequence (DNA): TGTGCCAGCAGCTTGCATCTTCAGGGAACCGGGGAGCTGTTTTTT.